Included here is one T cell receptor beta chain sequence, with context. Participating donors were healthy, HIV-negative adults free of recent acute infections or vaccinations. The CDR3 has 16 amino acids. Between the trimmed V and J ends, which lost 0 bases and 7 bases, there was a span of 18 bases. Germline-derived CDR1 and CDR2 are KGHSH and LQKENI. These data originate in a study of shared clonotypes between healthy human individuals. Each unsorted PBMC replicate got 300 ng genomic DNA, tens of thousands of genomes. Measured with immunoSEQ multiplex PCR; TCRdb has only the in-frame clones, and not every one. The table lists about 490,000 clones, over 60% of them singletons.

Sample: PBMCs. The chain carries TRBV18 and TRBJ1-2; D gene uncertain. The source is a woman in her 40s in good health. Some clones in this sample may be carry-over from other donors' samples. The CDR3 region is CASSPPGAQAYRGYTF. The CDR3 region has the DNA TGTGCCAGCTCACCACCCGGAGCGCAGGCATATCGTGGCTACACCTTC.